This entry describes one TCR beta chain. The CDR3 covers 14 residues. The J segment lost 8 bases and the V segment lost 0 bases, leaving 7 bases of the junction unmatched. Germline CDR1 and CDR2: LGHDT and YNNKEL (reference sequence). These data belong to a study of control samples from healthy donors and cancer patients. Some clones are missing from TCRdb's copy, which holds only in-frame ones; the method was immunoSEQ multiplex PCR. The table has some 90,000 clones, roughly nine tenths seen once. This TCR was sampled from a woman aged 45 to 65 in good health. The rearrangement links TRBV3-1 (or the pseudogene TRBV3-2) to TRBJ2-7, with 7 bases that match TRBD2. Sequenced sample: blood. The CDR3 DNA follows: TGTGCCAGCAGCCAAGAATTCGGGGAGGGGAAGCAGTACTTC. Amino acid sequence: CASSQEFGEGKQYF.